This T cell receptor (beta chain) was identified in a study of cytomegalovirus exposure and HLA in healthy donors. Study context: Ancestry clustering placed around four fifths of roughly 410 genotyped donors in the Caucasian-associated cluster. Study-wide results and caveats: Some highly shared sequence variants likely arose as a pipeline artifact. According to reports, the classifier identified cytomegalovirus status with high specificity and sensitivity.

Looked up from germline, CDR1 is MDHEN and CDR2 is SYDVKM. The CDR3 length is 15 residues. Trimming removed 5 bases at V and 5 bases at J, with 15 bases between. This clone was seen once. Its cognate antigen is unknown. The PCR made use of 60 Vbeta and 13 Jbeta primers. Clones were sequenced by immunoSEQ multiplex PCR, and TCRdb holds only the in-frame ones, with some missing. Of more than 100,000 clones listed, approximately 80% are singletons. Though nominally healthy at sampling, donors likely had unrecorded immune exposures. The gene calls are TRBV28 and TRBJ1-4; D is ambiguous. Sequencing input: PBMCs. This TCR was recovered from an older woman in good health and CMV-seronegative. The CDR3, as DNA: TGTGCCAGCAGTCCAGGCCAGTCCCGGAATGAAAAACTGTTTTTT. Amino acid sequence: CASSPGQSRNEKLFF. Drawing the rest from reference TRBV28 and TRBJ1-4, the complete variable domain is DVKVTQSSRYLVKRTGEKVFLECVQDMDHENMFWYRQDPGLGLRLIYFSYDVKMKEKGDIPEGYSVSREKKERFSLILESASTNQTSMYLCASSPGQSRNEKLFFGSGTQLSVL.